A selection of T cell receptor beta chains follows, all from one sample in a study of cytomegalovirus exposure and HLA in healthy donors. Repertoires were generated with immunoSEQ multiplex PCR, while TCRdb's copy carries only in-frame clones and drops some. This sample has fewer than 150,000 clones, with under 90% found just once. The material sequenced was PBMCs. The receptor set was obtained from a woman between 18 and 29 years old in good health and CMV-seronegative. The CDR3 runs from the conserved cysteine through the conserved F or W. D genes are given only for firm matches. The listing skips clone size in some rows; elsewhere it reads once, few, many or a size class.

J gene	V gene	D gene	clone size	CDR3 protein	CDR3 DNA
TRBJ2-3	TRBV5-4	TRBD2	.	CASSFPGLAGDWGTDTQYF	TGTGCCAGCAGCTTCCCCGGACTAGCGGGGGACTGGGGCACAGATACGCAGTATTTT
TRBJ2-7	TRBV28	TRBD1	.	CASISAGTGGDEQYF	TGTGCCAGCATTAGTGCAGGGACAGGGGGCGACGAGCAGTACTTC
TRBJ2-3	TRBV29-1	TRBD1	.	CSVAPGQGAMRTDTQYF	TGCAGCGTGGCTCCGGGACAGGGGGCTATGAGGACAGATACGCAGTATTTT
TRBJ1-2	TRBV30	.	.	CAWSAVNYGYTF	TGTGCCTGGAGTGCAGTCAACTATGGCTACACCTTC
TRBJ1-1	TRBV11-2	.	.	CASSLVTGSAFF	TGTGCCAGCAGCTTAGTAACAGGGTCGGCTTTCTTT
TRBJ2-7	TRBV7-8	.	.	CASSPNYEQYF	TGTGCCAGCAGCCCAAACTACGAGCAGTACTTC
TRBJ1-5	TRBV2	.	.	CASSEDGGGWGNQPQHF	TGTGCCAGCAGTGAAGACGGAGGCGGCTGGGGCAATCAGCCCCAGCATTTT
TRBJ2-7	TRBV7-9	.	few	CASSPLGGGEQYF	TGTGCCAGCAGCCCACTAGGGGGAGGGGAGCAGTACTTC
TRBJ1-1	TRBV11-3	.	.	CASSFRANTEAFF	TGTGCCAGCAGCTTTAGAGCGAACACTGAAGCTTTCTTT
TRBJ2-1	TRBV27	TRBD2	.	CASSRLAHHNEQFF	TGTGCCAGCAGTCGACTAGCGCACCACAATGAGCAGTTCTTC
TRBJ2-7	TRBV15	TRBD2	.	CATSRDRGTSVSYEQYF	TGTGCCACCAGCAGAGATAGAGGGACTAGCGTCTCCTACGAGCAGTACTTC
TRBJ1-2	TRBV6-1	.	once	CASSPRVSYGYTF	TGTGCCAGCAGCCCCAGGGTCAGCTATGGCTACACCTTC
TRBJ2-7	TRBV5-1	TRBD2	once	CASSSTGTSYEQYF	TGCGCCAGCAGCTCCACCGGGACTAGCTACGAGCAGTACTTC
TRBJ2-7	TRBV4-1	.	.	CASSQFIGQYYYEQYF	TGCGCCAGCAGCCAGTTCATAGGACAGTATTACTACGAGCAGTACTTC
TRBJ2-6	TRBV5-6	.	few	CASSLGPRAGANVLTF	TGTGCCAGCAGCTTGGGCCCCAGGGCTGGGGCCAACGTCCTGACTTTC
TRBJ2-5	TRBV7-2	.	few	CASSLARGAQETQYF	TGTGCCAGCAGCTTAGCACGCGGGGCCCAAGAGACCCAGTACTTC